Below are 15 T cell receptor beta chains sequenced from a single sample in a study of early T cells in non-severe SARS-CoV-2 infection. One entry per CDR3 protein, called by TCRdb with MiXCR from the 5' RACE reads. The data show about 25,000 distinct CDR3 sequences, 4% to 5.5% seen once. Specimen: whole blood. These receptors all stem from an adult who was a healthcare worker with PCR-confirmed SARS-CoV-2 infection or an uninfected control (not recorded which).

This clonotype came up many times. The CDR3 region is CASSLGLAFYNEQFF. The CDR3 DNA reads TGTGCCAGCAGTTTAGGACTAGCGTTTTACAATGAGCAGTTCTTC. The chain joins TRBV5-6 to TRBJ2-1; TRBD2 matches at 9 bases. The CDR3 runs to 15 residues. The trim removed 5 bases at V and 4 bases at J, leaving 7 bases unmatched. The germline V gene encodes CDR1 SGHDT and CDR2 YYEEEE.

The sample holds many counts of this clonotype. The J gene is TRBJ2-1, the V gene TRBV12-3 or TRBV12-4; TRBD2 aligns across 8 bases. The CDR3 totals 20 residues. V lost 7 bases to trimming and J lost 3 bases; unmatched junction nucleotides: 23. In DNA form, the CDR3 reads TGTGCCAGCACCCTTGGGTATGGGAATTCAGTGGCGGGGGGCTACAATGAGCAGTTCTTC. As protein: CASTLGYGNSVAGGYNEQFF.

This clonotype has at least ten counts. The chain employs TRBV10-3 and TRBJ1-1; a weak D match, TRBD1 (5 bases). The length of the CDR3 is 13 residues. Between the trimmed V and J ends, which lost 1 base and 5 bases, there was a span of 8 bases. The germline V gene encodes CDR1 ENHRY and CDR2 SYGVKD. The CDR3 sequence: CAISEYQGTEAFF. For the CDR3, the DNA is TGTGCCATCAGTGAGTATCAGGGAACTGAAGCTTTCTTT.

This clonotype was seen ten or more times. The chain recombines TRBV29-1 with TRBJ2-7; perhaps TRBD1 as D (6 bases). V lost 0 bases and J lost 6, with 15 bases in between. The CDR3 sequence is 14 residues long. Germline-derived CDR1 and CDR2 are SQVTM and ANQGSEA. CDR3 in amino acids: CSVEDPLTGSEQYF. CDR3 DNA: TGCAGCGTTGAAGATCCCCTAACAGGGAGCGAGCAGTACTTC.

This clonotype was observed at least ten times. The chain is built from TRBV9 and TRBJ2-2; 10 nucleotides match TRBD2. The CDR3 is 18 residues long. V gave up 4 bases and J gave up 6 bases; unmatched junction bases: 15. CDR1 SGDLS and CDR2 YYNGEE come from the germline V gene. The CDR3 region has the DNA TGTGCCAGCAGCCCCCGGACTAGCGGAAGGCCGAGGGCCGGGGAGCTGTTTTTT. Translation: CASSPRTSGRPRAGELFF.

On this clonotype: With a much larger clone just one base away, this may be a read error. V is TRBV7-9 and J is TRBJ2-5; D is perhaps TRBD1 (6 bases). Per the germline V gene, CDR1 is SEHNR and CDR2 is FQNEAQ (reference sequence). Trimming pared 5 bases from V and 1 base from J, leaving 20 bases between. This CDR3 contains 17 residues. The CDR3: CASSLRGLVGAQETQYF. The CDR3 region has the DNA TGTGCCAGCAGCCTAAGAGGTCTAGTGGGGGCCCAAGAGACCCAGTACTTC.

Many counts were recorded for this clonotype. The rearrangement uses TRBV6-5 and TRBJ1-6; a possible D gene is TRBD1 (5 bases). The germline CDR1 and CDR2 sequences are MNHEY and SVGAGI. Trimming pared 7 bases from V and 6 bases from J, leaving 16 bases between. The CDR3 runs to 15 residues. The CDR3 DNA sequence: TGTGCCAGCATTCCGGGGTGGGGGAGTAATTCACCCCTCCACTTT. Translation gives CASIPGWGSNSPLHF.

The chain employs TRBV29-1 and TRBJ2-1; D ambiguous. Trimming took off 6 bases at V and 1 base at J, with 10 bases between the two ends. Germline CDR1 SQVTM, CDR2 ANQGSEA. The CDR3 consists of 13 residues. The CDR3 nucleotides read TGCAGCGTCGTTAGGGTATCCTACAATGAGCAGTTCTTC. Protein: CSVVRVSYNEQFF.

The sample holds many counts of this clonotype. V is TRBV5-4 and J is TRBJ2-1; D call uncertain. This CDR3 contains 15 residues. Germline V gene data show CDR1 as SGHNT and CDR2 as YYREEE (reference sequence). The V end lost 6 bases, the J end lost 0 bases, and 13 bases lay between the germline ends. The chain's CDR3 is CASTPFPSSYNEQFF. The DNA of the CDR3 is TGTGCCAGCACCCCGTTCCCGAGCTCCTACAATGAGCAGTTCTTC.

There are a few counts of this clonotype. This chain uses TRBV7-2 with TRBJ1-6; D remains ambiguous. Trimming cost V 5 bases and J 7 bases, with 6 bases left between them. CDR1 and CDR2 from the germline V gene are SGHTA and FQGNSA. The CDR3 is 12 residues long. CDR3 bases: TGTGCCAGCAGCCGGCGCAATTCACCCCTCCACTTT. This codes for CASSRRNSPLHF.

This clonotype was seen a handful of times. This chain joins TRBV7-6 and TRBJ2-3, with TRBD2 identical over 8 bases. V lost 6 bases, J lost 2 bases, and 7 bases stayed unmatched. The CDR3 loop spans 15 amino acids. Germline V gene lookup returns CDR1 SGHVS and CDR2 FNYEAQ. The CDR3 bases are TGTGCCAGCAGAATTACGGGGGGGATCACAGATACGCAGTATTTT. Its translation: CASRITGGITDTQYF.

This clonotype was detected many times. The J gene is TRBJ2-1, the V gene TRBV27; D unclear. The CDR3 is 11 amino acids. Trimming took 8 bases from V and 15 from J, leaving 17 bases between them. In germline, CDR1 is MNHEY, CDR2 SMNVEV (reference sequence). CDR3 loop: CASPQPLFRFF. The CDR3, as DNA: TGTGCCAGCCCTCAGCCGCTATTCAGGTTCTTC.

This chain links TRBV5-1 with TRBJ2-5; a possible D gene is TRBD2 (5 bases). Trimming removed 7 bases at V and 5 bases at J, with 15 bases between. CDR3 length: 13 amino acids. Germline CDR1 SGHRS, CDR2 YFSETQ. DNA for the CDR3: TGCGCCAGCTCAGAGGGCACAAGGGAGACCCAGTACTTC. Translated: CASSEGTRETQYF.

This clonotype was seen only a few times. The rearrangement links TRBV2 to TRBJ1-5; 7 nucleotides align to TRBD1. V gave up 6 bases and J gave up 0 bases; unmatched junction bases: 8. This CDR3 comprises 16 residues. Germline V gene lookup returns CDR1 SNHLY and CDR2 FYNNEI. In nucleotides, the CDR3 is TGTGCCAGCAGAAACCCACAGGGGTATAGCAATCAGCCCCAGCATTTT. Amino acid sequence: CASRNPQGYSNQPQHF. Variable domain in full (rest from reference TRBV2 and TRBJ1-5): EPEVTQTPSHQVTQMGQEVILRCVPISNHLYFYWYRQILGQKVEFLVSFYNNEISEKSEIFDDQFSVERPDGSNFTLKIRSTKLEDSAMYFCASRNPQGYSNQPQHFGDGTRLSIL.

The rearrangement links TRBV5-1 to TRBJ2-1, with 7 nucleotides matching TRBD1. The CDR3 loop spans 15 amino acids. Germline trimming cut 2 bases from V and 4 bases from J; bases unmatched to any gene: 6. Germline V gene lookup returns CDR1 SGHRS and CDR2 YFSETQ. CDR3 sequence (DNA): TGCGCCAGCAGCTTAAGGGGACAGAGGTACAATGAGCAGTTCTTC. Residues: CASSLRGQRYNEQFF.